This passage covers 4 T cell receptor beta chains from one sample sequenced in a study of tumor and adjacent non-tumor tissue in lung cancer. The library came from three nested PCR rounds adapted from ARM-PCR protocols. Each CDR3 protein gets one entry after TCRdb re-called the multiplex PCR reads with MiXCR. The sample holds more than 60,000 distinct CDR3 sequences, roughly 80% seen once. No cell sorting was done before RNA was extracted from the tissue. The specimen was lung tumor tissue. These receptors were obtained from a woman aged 45-60 years with non-small cell lung cancer.

The J gene is TRBJ1-1, the V gene TRBV6-2 or TRBV6-3; possibly TRBD1 for D (5 bases). CDR3 length: 16 amino acids. Trimming stripped 3 bases from V and 3 bases from J, with 17 bases between. CDR1 and CDR2 from the germline V gene are MNHEY and SVGEGT. CDR3 in DNA: TGTGCCAGCAGTTATGGGAGACAGAGGGCGGACACTGAAGCTTTCTTT. Its translation is CASSYGRQRADTEAFF.

The V call is TRBV7-2, the J call TRBJ1-3; unclear D gene. Trimming took off 6 bases at V and 0 bases at J, with 15 bases between the two ends. In germline, CDR1 is SGHTA, CDR2 FQGNSA. The CDR3 is 16 amino acids. CDR3 sequence: CASSFIPWSSGNTIYF. DNA of the CDR3: TGTGCCAGCAGTTTTATTCCTTGGAGCTCTGGAAACACCATATATTTT.

Note on this clonotype: Given the absence of the conserved phenylalanine or tryptophan at the CDR3 end, a read error is likely. The chain employs TRBV28 and TRBJ2-6, with 7 bases lining up with TRBD1. This CDR3 contains 13 residues. The V gene's germline CDR1 is MDHEN and CDR2 SYDVKM. CDR3 loop: CANRGSGANVLTL. DNA for the CDR3: TGTGCTAACAGGGGTTCAGGGGCCAACGTCCTGACTCTC.

In regard to this clonotype: At one end the junction does not follow the germline gene, possibly because of a read error. The chain recombines TRBV20-1 with TRBJ1-5; maybe TRBD1 (5 bases). The CDR3 has 13 residues. Germline V lookup: CDR1 DFQATT, CDR2 SNEGSKA (reference sequence). The CDR3 here is CSARRGRDQPQHF. The CDR3 region has the DNA TGCAGTGCTAGAAGGGGCAGGGATCAGCCCCAACATTTT.